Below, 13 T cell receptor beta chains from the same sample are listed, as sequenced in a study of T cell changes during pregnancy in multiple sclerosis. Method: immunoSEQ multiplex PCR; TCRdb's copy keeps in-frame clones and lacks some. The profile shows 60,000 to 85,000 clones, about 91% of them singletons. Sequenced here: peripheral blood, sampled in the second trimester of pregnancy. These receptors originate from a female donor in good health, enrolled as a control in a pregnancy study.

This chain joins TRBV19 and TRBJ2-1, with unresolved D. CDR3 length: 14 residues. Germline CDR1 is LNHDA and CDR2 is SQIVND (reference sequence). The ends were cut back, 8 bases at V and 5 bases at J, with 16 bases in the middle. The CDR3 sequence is CASSSEPLNNEQFF. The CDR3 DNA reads TGTGCCAGTTCCTCGGAGCCTCTGAACAATGAGCAGTTCTTC. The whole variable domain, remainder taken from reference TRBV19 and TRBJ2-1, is DGGITQSPKYLFRKEGQNVTLSCEQNLNHDAMYWYRQDPGQGLRLIYYSQIVNDFQKGDIAEGYSVSREKKESFPLTVTSAQKNPTAFYLCASSSEPLNNEQFFGPGTRLTVL.

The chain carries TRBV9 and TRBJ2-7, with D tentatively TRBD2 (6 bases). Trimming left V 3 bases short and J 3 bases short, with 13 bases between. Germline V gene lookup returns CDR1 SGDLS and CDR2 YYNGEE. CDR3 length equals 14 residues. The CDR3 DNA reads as TGTGCCAGCAGCGGGGGGACTCCAAGCTACGAGCAGTACTTC. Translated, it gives CASSGGTPSYEQYF.

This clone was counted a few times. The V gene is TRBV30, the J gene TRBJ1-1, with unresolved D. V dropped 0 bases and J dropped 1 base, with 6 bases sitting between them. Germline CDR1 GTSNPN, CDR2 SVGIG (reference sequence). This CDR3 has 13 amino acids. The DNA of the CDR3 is TGTGCCTGGAGTGTACTACAGAACACTGAAGCTTTCTTT. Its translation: CAWSVLQNTEAFF.

CDR3 nucleotide sequence: TGTGCCAGCAGGGGGGGACGAGGCTACGAGCAGTACTTC. Its translation: CASRGGRGYEQYF. J is TRBJ2-7 and V is TRBV28; perhaps TRBD2 as D (6 bases). With 6 bases removed from V and 3 bases from J, the gap between germline ends came to 12 bases. Per germline, CDR1 MDHEN and CDR2 SYDVKM. This CDR3 region has 13 residues. Full variable domain (outside the CDR3, taken from reference TRBV28 and TRBJ2-7): DVKVTQSSRYLVKRTGEKVFLECVQDMDHENMFWYRQDPGLGLRLIYFSYDVKMKEKGDIPEGYSVSREKKERFSLILESASTNQTSMYLCASRGGRGYEQYFGPGTRLTVT.

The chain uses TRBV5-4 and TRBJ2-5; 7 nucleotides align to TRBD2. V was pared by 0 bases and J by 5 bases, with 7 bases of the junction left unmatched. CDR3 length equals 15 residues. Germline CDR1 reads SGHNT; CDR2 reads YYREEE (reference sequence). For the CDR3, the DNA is TGTGCCAGCAGCTTGGTAACGGGAGGAAGTGAGACCCAGTACTTC. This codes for CASSLVTGGSETQYF.

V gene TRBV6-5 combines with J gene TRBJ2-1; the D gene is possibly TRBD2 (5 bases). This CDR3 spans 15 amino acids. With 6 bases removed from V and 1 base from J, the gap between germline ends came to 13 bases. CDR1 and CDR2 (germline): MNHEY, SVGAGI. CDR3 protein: CASRGLASSYNEQFF. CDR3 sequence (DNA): TGTGCCAGCAGGGGGTTAGCGTCTTCCTACAATGAGCAGTTCTTC.

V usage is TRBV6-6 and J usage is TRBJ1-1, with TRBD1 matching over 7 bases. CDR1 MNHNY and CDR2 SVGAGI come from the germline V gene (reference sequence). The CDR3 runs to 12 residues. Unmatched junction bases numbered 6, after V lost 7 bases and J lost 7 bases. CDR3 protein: CASKPGGFEAFF. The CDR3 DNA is TGTGCCAGCAAACCAGGGGGGTTTGAAGCTTTCTTT.

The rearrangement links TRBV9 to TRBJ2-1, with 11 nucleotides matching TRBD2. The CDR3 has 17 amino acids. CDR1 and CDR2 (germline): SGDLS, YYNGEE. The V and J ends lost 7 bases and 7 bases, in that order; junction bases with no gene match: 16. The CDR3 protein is CASSETRLAGGKNEQFF. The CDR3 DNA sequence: TGTGCCAGCTCCGAGACGAGGCTAGCGGGGGGTAAAAATGAGCAGTTCTTC.

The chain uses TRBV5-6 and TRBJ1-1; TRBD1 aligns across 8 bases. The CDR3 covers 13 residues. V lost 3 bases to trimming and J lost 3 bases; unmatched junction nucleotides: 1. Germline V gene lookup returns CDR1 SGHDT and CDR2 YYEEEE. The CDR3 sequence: CASSWGQDTEAFF. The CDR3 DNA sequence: TGTGCCAGCAGCTGGGGACAGGACACTGAAGCTTTCTTT. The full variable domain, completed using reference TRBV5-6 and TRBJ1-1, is DAGVTQSPTHLIKTRGQQVTLRCSPKSGHDTVSWYQQALGQGPQFIFQYYEEEERQRGNFPDRFSGHQFPNYSSELNVNALLLGDSALYLCASSWGQDTEAFFGQGTRLTVV.

CDR3 DNA sequence: TGTGCCAGCAGCTTAGGGTCACTACCGGAGGGTGGCTACACCTTC. Translation gives CASSLGSLPEGGYTF. This sequence joins TRBV7-9 and TRBJ1-2; D remains unclear. This CDR3 region has 15 residues. V lost 1 base to trimming and J lost 7 bases, with 16 bases between them. Germline assignment: CDR1 SEHNR and CDR2 FQNEAQ (reference sequence).

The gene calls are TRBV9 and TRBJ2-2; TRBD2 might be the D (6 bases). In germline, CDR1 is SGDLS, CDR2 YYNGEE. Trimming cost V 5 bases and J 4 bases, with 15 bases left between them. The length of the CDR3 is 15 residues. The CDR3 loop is CASRSSSVSTGELFF. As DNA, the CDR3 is TGTGCCAGCAGGTCTTCTAGCGTTAGCACCGGGGAGCTGTTTTTT.

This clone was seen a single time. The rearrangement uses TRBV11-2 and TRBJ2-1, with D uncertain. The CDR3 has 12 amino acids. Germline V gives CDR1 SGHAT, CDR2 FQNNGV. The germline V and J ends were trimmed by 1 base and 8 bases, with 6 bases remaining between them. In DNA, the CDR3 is TGTGCCAGCAGCTTAGTTGAGGATGAGCAGTTCTTC. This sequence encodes CASSLVEDEQFF.

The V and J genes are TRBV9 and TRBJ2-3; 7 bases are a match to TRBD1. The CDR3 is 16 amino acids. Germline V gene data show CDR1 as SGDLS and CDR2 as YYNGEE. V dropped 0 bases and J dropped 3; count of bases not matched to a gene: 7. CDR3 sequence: CASSVGPGGPTDTQYF. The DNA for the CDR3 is TGTGCCAGCAGCGTAGGGCCAGGGGGACCGACAGATACGCAGTATTTT.